Listed below are T cell receptor beta chains from one sample, sequenced in a study of response to subunit inactivated influenza vaccine. A single record per CDR3 protein comes from TCRdb applying MiXCR to the RT-PCR reads. The sample shows roughly 760,000 distinct CDR3 sequences, approximately 21% of them seen only once. The specimen was PBMCs from blood, collected around 5 days after vaccination. These receptors were obtained from a man aged 45-65 years who received an inactivated influenza vaccine. Both conserved end residues are part of each CDR3. D genes are given only for firm matches. Part of the rows lack a size; the others show once, few, many or a class for expanded clones.

j_gene: TRBJ2-7
v_gene: TRBV20-1
d_gene: TRBD1
abundance: once
len: 13
CDR3aa: CSATGTGLLEQYF
CDR3nt: TGCAGTGCCACCGGGACAGGGCTCCTCGAGCAGTACTTC

j_gene: TRBJ1-1
v_gene: TRBV6-5
d_gene: TRBD1
abundance: few
len: 14
CDR3aa: CASSSTGGETEAFF
CDR3nt: TGTGCCAGCAGTTCCACAGGGGGAGAAACTGAAGCTTTCTTT

j_gene: TRBJ2-5
v_gene: TRBV6-1
d_gene: NA
abundance: few
len: 14
CDR3aa: CASSRLADQETQYF
CDR3nt: TGTGCCAGCAGTCGGCTAGCCGATCAAGAGACCCAGTACTTC

j_gene: TRBJ2-6
v_gene: TRBV7-9
d_gene: NA
abundance: NA
len: 16
CDR3aa: CASSNTGPSGANVLTF
CDR3nt: TGTGCCAGCAGTAATACAGGTCCCTCTGGGGCCAACGTCCTGACTTTC

j_gene: TRBJ2-1
v_gene: TRBV20-1
d_gene: TRBD2
abundance: few
len: 14
CDR3aa: CSAGAGVRDNEQFF
CDR3nt: TGCAGTGCTGGGGCGGGAGTGAGGGACAATGAGCAGTTCTTC

j_gene: TRBJ2-3
v_gene: TRBV3-1
d_gene: NA
abundance: NA
len: 16
CDR3aa: CASSQGSFSRTDTQYF
CDR3nt: TGTGCCAGCAGCCAAGGGTCATTCTCCCGCACAGATACGCAGTATTTT

j_gene: TRBJ2-3
v_gene: TRBV2
d_gene: NA
abundance: NA
len: 15
CDR3aa: CASRSWAGATDTQYF
CDR3nt: TGTGCCAGCAGATCCTGGGCGGGGGCCACAGATACGCAGTATTTT

j_gene: TRBJ2-1
v_gene: TRBV20-1
d_gene: TRBD2
abundance: NA
len: 14
CDR3aa: CSALPSGGINEQFF
CDR3nt: TGCAGTGCTCTACCTAGCGGGGGTATCAATGAGCAGTTCTTC

j_gene: TRBJ1-3
v_gene: TRBV5-6
d_gene: NA
abundance: many
len: 13
CDR3aa: CASSLADGNTIYF
CDR3nt: TGTGCCAGCAGCTTGGCTGACGGCAACACCATATATTTT

j_gene: TRBJ2-2
v_gene: TRBV24-1
d_gene: NA
abundance: NA
len: 15
CDR3aa: CATASEDPYTGELFF
CDR3nt: TGTGCCACCGCCTCCGAGGACCCCTACACCGGGGAGCTGTTTTTT

j_gene: TRBJ2-3
v_gene: TRBV5-1
d_gene: NA
abundance: once
len: 14
CDR3aa: CASSLGDRADTQYF
CDR3nt: TGCGCCAGCAGCTTGGGGGACCGCGCAGATACGCAGTATTTT

j_gene: TRBJ2-5
v_gene: TRBV12-3/TRBV12-4
d_gene: TRBD2
abundance: NA
len: 13
CDR3aa: CASTLGLVETQYF
CDR3nt: TGTGCCAGCACCTTAGGACTAGTAGAGACCCAGTACTTC

j_gene: TRBJ1-2
v_gene: TRBV5-4
d_gene: NA
abundance: NA
len: 13
CDR3aa: CASSTGFNYGYTF
CDR3nt: TGTGCCAGCAGCACAGGGTTTAACTATGGCTACACCTTC

j_gene: TRBJ2-5
v_gene: TRBV20-1
d_gene: TRBD2
abundance: many
len: 14
CDR3aa: CSARGGLGSETQYF
CDR3nt: TGCAGTGCTAGAGGGGGACTAGGTTCTGAGACCCAGTACTTC

j_gene: TRBJ1-2
v_gene: TRBV6-4
d_gene: NA
abundance: few
len: 11
CDR3aa: CASSDQYGYTF
CDR3nt: TGTGCCAGCAGTGACCAGTATGGCTACACCTTC

j_gene: TRBJ2-3
v_gene: TRBV4-3
d_gene: TRBD2
abundance: NA
len: 16
CDR3aa: CASSQGTSGGTDTQYF
CDR3nt: TGCGCCAGCAGCCAGGGGACTAGCGGGGGCACAGATACGCAGTATTTT

j_gene: TRBJ2-3
v_gene: TRBV6-5
d_gene: NA
abundance: few
len: 15
CDR3aa: CASSYKGLSTDTQYF
CDR3nt: TGTGCCAGCAGTTATAAGGGGCTGAGCACAGATACGCAGTATTTT

j_gene: TRBJ2-3
v_gene: TRBV5-5
d_gene: NA
abundance: NA
len: 17
CDR3aa: CASSLARLGISTDTQYF
CDR3nt: TGTGCCAGCAGCTTGGCGCGTCTCGGCATTAGCACAGATACGCAGTATTTT

j_gene: TRBJ2-1
v_gene: TRBV5-1
d_gene: TRBD2
abundance: NA
len: 16
CDR3aa: CASSPILAGGPNEQFF
CDR3nt: TGCGCCAGCAGCCCCATTCTAGCGGGAGGCCCCAATGAGCAGTTCTTC

j_gene: TRBJ2-3
v_gene: TRBV4-3
d_gene: NA
abundance: NA
len: 13
CDR3aa: CASSHEVADTQYF
CDR3nt: TGCGCCAGCAGCCATGAAGTTGCCGATACGCAGTATTTT

j_gene: TRBJ1-5
v_gene: TRBV24-1
d_gene: NA
abundance: few
len: 13
CDR3aa: CATSASSNQPQHF
CDR3nt: TGTGCCACCAGCGCGTCTTCCAATCAGCCCCAGCATTTT

j_gene: TRBJ1-2
v_gene: TRBV5-6
d_gene: NA
abundance: few
len: 11
CDR3aa: CASSQGVGYTF
CDR3nt: TGTGCCAGCAGCCAGGGCGTTGGCTACACCTTC

j_gene: TRBJ1-4
v_gene: TRBV4-3
d_gene: NA
abundance: NA
len: 14
CDR3aa: CASSQRSPGEKLFF
CDR3nt: TGCGCCAGCAGCCAGCGGTCCCCCGGCGAAAAACTGTTTTTT

j_gene: TRBJ2-5
v_gene: TRBV12-5
d_gene: TRBD1
abundance: few
len: 13
CDR3aa: CASGRQGQETQYF
CDR3nt: TGTGCTAGTGGCCGACAGGGACAAGAGACCCAGTACTTC

j_gene: TRBJ2-1
v_gene: TRBV29-1
d_gene: TRBD2
abundance: few
len: 16
CDR3aa: CSVEPRLATYYNEQFF
CDR3nt: TGCAGCGTTGAACCCCGACTAGCGACCTACTACAATGAGCAGTTCTTC

j_gene: TRBJ2-7
v_gene: TRBV20-1
d_gene: TRBD2
abundance: NA
len: 17
CDR3aa: CSARGVRTSGTYYEQYF
CDR3nt: TGCAGTGCTAGAGGGGTTCGGACTAGCGGGACGTACTACGAGCAGTACTTC

j_gene: TRBJ2-7
v_gene: TRBV6-2/TRBV6-3
d_gene: TRBD1
abundance: few
len: 15
CDR3aa: CASTADEDRAYEQYF
CDR3nt: TGTGCCAGCACCGCAGACGAGGACAGGGCCTACGAGCAGTACTTC

j_gene: TRBJ2-7
v_gene: TRBV20-1
d_gene: NA
abundance: few
len: 15
CDR3aa: CSARDRWGGIYEQYF
CDR3nt: TGCAGTGCTAGAGACCGCTGGGGAGGAATTTACGAGCAGTACTTC

j_gene: TRBJ2-7
v_gene: TRBV19
d_gene: NA
abundance: NA
len: 14
CDR3aa: CASSISRGYYEQYF
CDR3nt: TGTGCCAGTAGTATAAGTAGGGGATACTACGAGCAGTACTTC

j_gene: TRBJ2-7
v_gene: TRBV30
d_gene: TRBD2
abundance: NA
len: 13
CDR3aa: CAWSVGSGAEQYF
CDR3nt: TGTGCCTGGAGTGTTGGTAGCGGGGCCGAGCAGTACTTC

j_gene: TRBJ2-1
v_gene: TRBV15
d_gene: NA
abundance: few
len: 12
CDR3aa: CATSSKGNEQFF
CDR3nt: TGTGCCACCAGCAGTAAGGGAAATGAGCAGTTCTTC

j_gene: TRBJ2-4
v_gene: TRBV5-1
d_gene: TRBD1
abundance: NA
len: 13
CDR3aa: CASSGDRVGIQYF
CDR3nt: TGCGCCAGCAGCGGGGACAGGGTGGGCATTCAGTACTTC

j_gene: TRBJ1-5
v_gene: TRBV28
d_gene: NA
abundance: NA
len: 15
CDR3aa: CASSLHLGTNQPQHF
CDR3nt: TGTGCCAGCAGTTTACATCTGGGGACTAATCAGCCCCAGCATTTT

j_gene: TRBJ2-5
v_gene: TRBV7-8
d_gene: TRBD2
abundance: few
len: 15
CDR3aa: CASSLARLAQETQYF
CDR3nt: TGTGCCAGCAGCTTAGCGCGACTAGCCCAAGAGACCCAGTACTTC

j_gene: TRBJ2-5
v_gene: TRBV9
d_gene: NA
abundance: NA
len: 15
CDR3aa: CASSVGGESRETQYF
CDR3nt: TGTGCCAGCAGCGTGGGGGGCGAATCGAGAGAGACCCAGTACTTC

j_gene: TRBJ2-3
v_gene: TRBV20-1
d_gene: TRBD2
abundance: NA
len: 15
CDR3aa: CSAGKREALTDTQYF
CDR3nt: TGCAGTGCTGGCAAGCGGGAGGCCCTCACAGATACGCAGTATTTT

j_gene: TRBJ1-1
v_gene: TRBV28
d_gene: NA
abundance: NA
len: 14
CDR3aa: CASKSPEKNTEAFF
CDR3nt: TGTGCCAGCAAGTCTCCAGAAAAAAACACTGAAGCTTTCTTT

j_gene: TRBJ2-1
v_gene: TRBV20-1
d_gene: NA
abundance: NA
len: 15
CDR3aa: CSAREISGPGNEQFF
CDR3nt: TGCAGTGCGCGCGAGATTAGCGGCCCTGGCAATGAGCAGTTCTTC

j_gene: TRBJ2-2
v_gene: TRBV18
d_gene: NA
abundance: few
len: 15
CDR3aa: CASSPKSTNTGELFF
CDR3nt: TGTGCCAGCTCACCAAAAAGTACGAACACCGGGGAGCTGTTTTTT

j_gene: TRBJ2-1
v_gene: TRBV7-9
d_gene: NA
abundance: NA
len: 13
CDR3aa: CASSSGPSNEQFF
CDR3nt: TGTGCCAGCAGCTCCGGGCCCTCGAATGAGCAGTTCTTC

j_gene: TRBJ1-5
v_gene: TRBV19
d_gene: NA
abundance: few
len: 15
CDR3aa: CASSMRQGSYQPQHF
CDR3nt: TGTGCCAGTAGTATGCGGCAGGGGAGTTATCAGCCCCAGCATTTT

j_gene: TRBJ1-2
v_gene: TRBV7-2
d_gene: NA
abundance: NA
len: 14
CDR3aa: CASSPRLGSYGYTF
CDR3nt: TGTGCCAGCAGCCCACGGTTGGGCAGCTATGGCTACACCTTC

j_gene: TRBJ2-7
v_gene: TRBV7-9
d_gene: NA
abundance: NA
len: 13
CDR3aa: CASSHGGPYEQYF
CDR3nt: TGTGCCAGCAGCCACGGGGGCCCCTACGAGCAGTACTTC

j_gene: TRBJ2-6
v_gene: TRBV5-1
d_gene: NA
abundance: NA
len: 17
CDR3aa: CASSFMTGTSGADVLTF
CDR3nt: TGCGCCAGCAGCTTCATGACAGGTACCTCTGGGGCCGACGTCCTGACTTTC

j_gene: TRBJ1-2
v_gene: TRBV5-5
d_gene: NA
abundance: many
len: 14
CDR3aa: CASSLAQSNYGYTF
CDR3nt: TGTGCCAGCAGCTTGGCCCAGTCTAACTATGGCTACACCTTC

j_gene: TRBJ2-4
v_gene: TRBV27
d_gene: TRBD1
abundance: NA
len: 15
CDR3aa: CASGMSDRHKNIQYF
CDR3nt: TGTGCCAGCGGGATGTCGGACAGGCACAAAAACATTCAGTACTTC

j_gene: TRBJ1-3
v_gene: TRBV20-1
d_gene: TRBD1
abundance: NA
len: 14
CDR3aa: CSAETDRAGNTIYF
CDR3nt: TGCAGTGCTGAAACAGACAGGGCTGGAAACACCATATATTTT

j_gene: TRBJ2-1
v_gene: TRBV7-6
d_gene: NA
abundance: few
len: 12
CDR3aa: CASSSRDLEQFF
CDR3nt: TGTGCCAGCAGCAGCCGGGACCTTGAGCAGTTCTTC